This T cell receptor beta chain emerged from a study of shared clonotypes between healthy human individuals. Only in-frame clones appear in the TCRdb table, and some are missing; sequencing was by immunoSEQ multiplex PCR. Of about 520,000 clones listed, around 95% are singletons. The germline V gene encodes CDR1 ENHRY and CDR2 SYGVKD. Trimming cost V 9 bases and J 6 bases, with 17 bases left between them. The CDR3 has 13 residues. The specimen was naive CD4+ T cells sorted from blood. Subset denoted: CD45RA+ positively selected. The TCR originated in a young woman in good health. The V and J genes are TRBV10-3 and TRBJ1-2; D gene uncertain. In DNA form, the CDR3 reads TGTGCCATGCGATTCGGGGTCGAGGATGGCTACACCTTC. This codes for CAMRFGVEDGYTF.